The 29 T cell receptor beta chains listed next were all sequenced from one sample in a study of metastatic and nonmetastatic thyroid tumors. TCRdb re-analyzed the PCR reads using MiXCR. There are approximately 14,000 clones in the sample; approximately 35% occur only once, and 9.5% to 11% lies in the top ten. Patients underwent thyroid surgery, and none had received any treatment before it. The specimen sequenced was tumor tissue. The receptors come from a male donor with papillary thyroid cancer or a benign thyroid nodule (not recorded which). Some clones in this sample may be carry-over from other donors' samples.

This clone was seen a handful of times. The chain links TRBV12-3 or TRBV12-4 to TRBJ2-1; D remains unclear. V lost 3 bases and J lost 16, with 22 bases in between. The CDR3 runs 14 residues. The CDR3 DNA reads as TGTGCCAGCAGTTTGTGGGTCTCCTACAATGAGTATTTCTTC. It is translated as CASSLWVSYNEYFF.

By sample share, this clone is medium-sized. The rearrangement links TRBV5-4 to TRBJ1-5, with D tentatively TRBD1 (5 bases). Germline CDR1 and CDR2: SGHNT and YYREEE (reference sequence). Trimming cost V 4 bases and J 7 bases, with 18 bases left between them. The CDR3 has 15 residues. CDR3 region: CASSGAGNFNQPQHF. The CDR3 coding sequence is TGTGCCAGCAGCGGGGCAGGGAATTTCAACCAGCCCCAGCATTTT.

This clone was seen more than once but under ten times. V usage is TRBV2 and J usage is TRBJ2-3; 9 positions agree with TRBD2. Germline V gene lookup returns CDR1 SNHLY and CDR2 FYNNEI. CDR3 size: 18 residues. The V and J ends lost 2 bases and 2 bases, in that order; junction bases with no gene match: 11. CDR3 loop: CASSERAGGVLATDTQYF. The CDR3 DNA reads as TGTGCCAGCAGTGAACGGGCGGGAGGGGTTCTAGCCACAGATACGCAGTATTTT.

Many counts were recorded for this clone. V and J are TRBV2 and TRBJ1-5, with D perhaps matching TRBD1 (6 bases). The germline CDR1 and CDR2 sequences are SNHLY and FYNNEI. V lost 2 bases and J 0 bases, leaving 17 bases between the germline ends. This CDR3 contains 18 residues. CDR3 nucleotide sequence: TGTGCCAGCAGTGAAAGGGGGTCGGCGATCGGTAGCAATCAGCCCCAGCATTTT. Translation gives CASSERGSAIGSNQPQHF. The full variable domain, in which reference TRBV2 and TRBJ1-5 provide the parts outside the CDR3, is EPEVTQTPSHQVTQMGQEVILRCVPISNHLYFYWYRQILGQKVEFLVSFYNNEISEKSEIFDDQFSVERPDGSNFTLKIRSTKLEDSAMYFCASSERGSAIGSNQPQHFGDGTRLSIL.

Worth noting for this clone: This clone may be a read error of a much larger clone one base away. The rearrangement joins TRBV7-2 to TRBJ2-4; D is unresolved. The CDR3 totals 15 residues. CDR1 is SGHTA and CDR2 is FQGNSA in the germline V gene. The CDR3: CASCLGQDSKNIQYF. DNA for the CDR3: TGTGCCAGCTGCTTAGGGCAGGATTCCAAAAACATTCAGTACTTC. Using reference TRBV7-2 and TRBJ2-4 for the parts outside the CDR3, the full variable domain is GAGVSQSPSNKVTEKGKDVELRCDPISGHTALYWYRQSLGQGLEFLIYFQGNSAPDKSGLPSDRFSAERTGGSVSTLTIQRTQQEDSAVYLCASCLGQDSKNIQYFGAGTRLSVL.

This chain connects TRBV3-1 to TRBJ2-1; 10 bases fit TRBD2. V lost 1 base, J lost 8 bases, and 5 bases stayed unmatched. The CDR3 is 15 residues long. Germline-derived CDR1 and CDR2 are LGHDT and YNNKEL (reference sequence). CDR3 sequence (DNA): TGTGCCAGCAGCCAAGCCACCGGGACTAGCGATGAGCAGTTCTTC. Residues: CASSQATGTSDEQFF.

The chain employs TRBV4-1 and TRBJ2-5, with D possibly being TRBD2 (5 bases). The closer fit of TRBJ2-1 to the DNA end suggests the J call may be wrong. The length of the CDR3 is 13 residues. Per the germline V gene, CDR1 is MGHRA and CDR2 is YSYEKL. As DNA, the CDR3 is TGCGCCAGCAGCAACCGGGACTACAATGAGCAGTTCTTC. Translated: CASSNRDYNEQFF.

The chain is built from TRBV9 and TRBJ1-1; D not certain. Germline lookup yields CDR1 SGDLS and CDR2 YYNGEE. This CDR3 has 15 residues. V was cut by 0 bases and J by 5 bases, with 14 bases left in between. Written as DNA, the CDR3 is TGTGCCAGCAGCGTAGAGGGCCGCTATGGGACTGAAGCTTTCTTT. Amino acids: CASSVEGRYGTEAFF.

The CDR3, as DNA: TGTGCCAGCAGCAACCCTGCGGACAGGGTCAATGAGCAGTTCTTC. This codes for CASSNPADRVNEQFF. J is TRBJ2-1 and V is TRBV6-2 or TRBV6-3; 8 bases map to TRBD1. This CDR3 spans 15 amino acids. The germline gives CDR1 MNHEY, CDR2 SVGEGT. V lost 6 bases and J lost 6; bases outside the gene matches: 10.

The chain couples TRBV5-1 to TRBJ2-7; TRBD1 matches 11 bases. CDR3 size: 17 residues. Looked up from germline, CDR1 is SGHRS and CDR2 is YFSETQ. J was trimmed by 5 bases and V by 3 bases; bases with no gene match: 13. The chain's CDR3 is CASSYVPPGQGAHEQYF. The CDR3, as DNA: TGCGCCAGCAGCTACGTACCTCCAGGACAGGGGGCCCACGAGCAGTACTTC.

There are many counts of this clone. V and J are TRBV29-1 and TRBJ1-1, with 11 bases identical to TRBD1. Trimming took 7 bases from V and 5 from J; bases not matched to a gene: 6. Germline assignment: CDR1 SQVTM and CDR2 ANQGSEA. The CDR3 is made up of 13 amino acids. The DNA for the CDR3 is TGCAGCGGCGGACAGGGGGCACGAACTGAAGCTTTCTTT. This sequence encodes CSGGQGARTEAFF.

This chain connects TRBV20-1 to TRBJ2-7, with TRBD2 as a possible D gene (6 bases). Looked up from germline, CDR1 is DFQATT and CDR2 is SNEGSKA (reference sequence). V was cut by 5 bases and J by 0 bases, with 17 bases left in between. The CDR3 spans 15 residues. In nucleotides, the CDR3 is TGCAGTGCTGCTTCTACTAGCAGGTACTCCTACGAGCAGTACTTC. Translating gives CSAASTSRYSYEQYF.

The chain couples TRBV20-1 to TRBJ1-1; D possibly corresponds to TRBD1 (5 bases). The CDR3 extends over 13 amino acids. The germline CDR1 and CDR2 sequences are DFQATT and SNEGSKA (reference sequence). V lost 6 bases, J lost 4 bases, and 15 bases lay in between. The CDR3 sequence: CSASGTVATEAFF. In DNA, the CDR3 is TGCAGTGCGTCCGGGACTGTGGCCACTGAAGCTTTCTTT.

This clone was seen many times. V is TRBV27 and J is TRBJ2-3, with 7 positions matching TRBD2. Germline loops: CDR1 MNHEY, CDR2 SMNVEV (reference sequence). This CDR3 spans 15 amino acids. J lost 1 base, V lost 4 bases, and 5 bases had no gene match. This chain's CDR3 is CASSSGLAGTDTQYF. Written as DNA, the CDR3 is TGTGCCAGCAGTTCAGGTCTAGCGGGCACAGATACGCAGTATTTT.

The sample holds one count of this clone. Germline is not matched at one junction end, which may reflect a read error. This sequence joins TRBV3-1 and TRBJ1-2; D gene ambiguous. The CDR3 spans 14 residues. Germline CDR1 LGHDT, CDR2 YNNKEL (reference sequence). The DNA for the CDR3 is TGTGCCAGCGGCCAAGAAAAGGGTATTTGTTGCTACACCTTC. Translating gives CASGQEKGICCYTF. Full variable domain (rest looked up from reference TRBV3-1 and TRBJ1-2): DTAVSQTPKYLVTQMGNDKSIKCEQNLGHDTMYWYKQDSKKFLKIMFSYNNKELIINETVPNRFSPKSPDKAHLNLHINSLELGDSAVYFCASGQEKGICCYTFGSGTRLTVV.

This clone occurred many times. This chain links TRBV20-1 with TRBJ1-5; TRBD1 matches 7 bases. Germline loops: CDR1 DFQATT, CDR2 SNEGSKA (reference sequence). V trimming: 6 bases; J trimming: 0 bases; junction bases outside the gene matches: 11. The CDR3 is 16 residues long. CDR3 bases: TGCAGTGCCACCATACCGGGACAGATTAGCAATCAGCCCCAGCATTTT. Translation: CSATIPGQISNQPQHF.

Turning to this clone: A much larger clone sits a single nucleotide away, making a read error possible. The identical CDR3 is also encoded by other nucleotide sequences in the sample. The chain has TRBV20-1 and TRBJ2-5; 10 nucleotides align to TRBD2. With 6 bases clipped from V and 3 bases from J, the junction kept 16 bases outside the gene matches. The germline V gene encodes CDR1 DFQATT and CDR2 SNEGSKA (reference sequence). The CDR3 is 17 amino acids. The CDR3 loop is CSATERGGSRLKETQYF. CDR3 nucleotide sequence: TGCAGTGCAACTGAGCGGGGGGGCTCGAGGCTCAAAGAGACCCAGTACTTC.

The gene calls are TRBV4-1 and TRBJ2-7; 7 bases fit TRBD2. Germline V CDR1 and CDR2: MGHRA, YSYEKL. Trimming cost V 4 bases and J 2 bases; bases outside gene matches: 5. The CDR3 runs to 14 residues. The chain's CDR3 is CASSPGTKTYEQYF. The CDR3 bases are TGCGCCAGCAGCCCCGGGACTAAAACCTACGAGCAGTACTTC.

This clone was detected ten times or more. A clone one base away is much larger, so this may be a read error. In the same sample, other DNA sequences code for this CDR3. J is TRBJ2-1 and V is TRBV6-1; D ambiguous. The V end lost 7 bases, the J end lost 15 bases, and 19 bases lay between the germline ends. CDR1 and CDR2 (germline): MNHNS, SASEGT. This CDR3 contains 12 residues. Written as DNA, the CDR3 is TGTGCCAGCATCTCCGACTTATCGTATCGGTTCTTC. Translating gives CASISDLSYRFF.

This clone has only a few counts. The junction departs from germline at one end; a sequencing error may be responsible. The V call is TRBV24-1, the J call TRBJ2-1, with 8 bases matching TRBD1. Germline loops: CDR1 KGHDR, CDR2 SFDVKD. This CDR3 region has 16 residues. CDR3 amino acids: CATSDLGQGAVNEHFF. For the CDR3, the DNA is TGTGCCACCAGTGATTTAGGTCAGGGGGCCGTCAATGAGCATTTCTTC.

This clone was counted a few times. This chain links TRBV4-2 with TRBJ1-5, with a possible D match to TRBD1 (5 bases). The CDR3 loop spans 14 amino acids. The V end was cut by 5 bases, the J end by 1 base, with 9 bases between. In germline, CDR1 is LGHNA, CDR2 YNFKEQ. The CDR3 bases are TGTGCCAGCAGCGACCGGGACAGCAATCAGCCCCAGCATTTT. Translated, it gives CASSDRDSNQPQHF.

The J gene is TRBJ1-1, the V gene TRBV12-3 or TRBV12-4; D gene ambiguous. V was trimmed by 8 bases and J by 4 bases, leaving 11 bases between them. This CDR3 has 12 amino acids. The CDR3 sequence is CASQGSPTEAFF. DNA of the CDR3: TGTGCCAGCCAAGGAAGCCCCACTGAAGCTTTCTTT.

V is TRBV20-1 and J is TRBJ2-3, with TRBD1 matching over 8 bases. This CDR3 contains 15 residues. Germline values: CDR1 DFQATT, CDR2 SNEGSKA (reference sequence). The CDR3 region is CRAAGTGTSTDTQYF. Here the CDR3 DNA reads TGCAGAGCAGCCGGGACAGGAACTAGCACAGATACGCAGTATTTT.

Regarding this clone: Relative to the germline gene, one junction end is altered; a read error may explain this. The chain's CDR3 is CSASYEHFF. In DNA form, the CDR3 reads TGCAGTGCTAGCTACGAGCACTTCTTC. The gene calls are TRBV20-1 and TRBJ2-1; no clear D. Germline CDR1 is DFQATT and CDR2 is SNEGSKA (reference sequence). This CDR3 region has 9 residues.

This chain connects TRBV6-1 to TRBJ1-2; D possibly corresponds to TRBD1 (6 bases). The CDR3 has 16 amino acids. Per germline, CDR1 MNHNS and CDR2 SASEGT. Between the trimmed V and J ends, which lost 6 bases and 0 bases, there was a span of 17 bases. The CDR3 here is CASRVPGTLANYGYTF. CDR3 DNA sequence: TGTGCCAGCAGAGTCCCGGGGACATTAGCTAACTATGGCTACACCTTC.

This clone was picked up one time. This chain connects TRBV13 to TRBJ1-4, with a possible D match to TRBD1 (6 bases). V lost 0 bases, J lost 8 bases, and 10 bases lay in between. The germline CDR1 and CDR2 sequences are PRHDT and FYEKMQ (reference sequence). This CDR3 contains 14 residues. CDR3 amino acids: CASSLGRGGEKLFF. CDR3 DNA sequence: TGTGCCAGCAGCTTAGGCAGGGGTGGCGAAAAACTGTTTTTT.

The table lists this clone with a few counts. The chain employs TRBV10-2 and TRBJ2-7, with D tentatively TRBD1 (6 bases). The germline V gene encodes CDR1 WSHSY and CDR2 SAAADI. The CDR3 spans 14 residues. V lost 6 bases and J lost 5, with 17 bases in between. CDR3 in amino acids: CASRGTPTFNEQYF. CDR3 in DNA: TGCGCCAGCAGGGGGACACCCACTTTCAACGAGCAGTACTTC.

Comment on this clone: Being one base from a much bigger clone, this may be a read error. Other DNA sequences of this sample code for an identical CDR3. The V call is TRBV29-1, the J call TRBJ1-1, with D hard to call. Germline CDR1 reads SQVTM; CDR2 reads ANQGSEA. The CDR3 sequence is 14 residues long. Trimming took 3 bases from V and 4 from J, leaving 15 bases between them. The CDR3 loop reads CSVEFGEGSTEAFF. Here the CDR3 DNA reads TGCAGCGTTGAGTTCGGTGAAGGGAGCACTGAAGCTTTCTTT.

The gene calls are TRBV6-1 and TRBJ2-1; no clear D gene. Germline V gene data show CDR1 as MNHNS and CDR2 as SASEGT. This CDR3 is built from 11 residues. Trimming took off 6 bases at V and 7 bases at J, with 7 bases between the two ends. CDR3 in DNA: TGTGCCAGCAGACTTTCTAATGAGCAGTTCTTC. Its protein product is CASRLSNEQFF.